This note documents a single T cell receptor beta chain sequence. Its matching antigen is unknown. The CDR3 is 16 amino acids. CDR1 is MDHEN, CDR2 SYDVKM, per germline. The TRB libraries of cDNA were built by UMI-labeled 5' RACE. TCRdb reanalyzed the 5' RACE reads, giving one entry per CDR3 protein sequence and no DNA. The sample table includes 100,000 to 150,000 distinct CDR3 sequences. This sample stems from a study of CXCR3-negative and CXCR3-positive naive CD8 T cells. Study-level findings and limits: Researchers reported similar TRBV-TRBJ usage in naive CXCR3-negative and CXCR3-positive cells, though memory differed.

The sequenced sample consisted of naive CXCR3- CD8+ T cells from blood. Subset here: CD45RO-CCR7+CD27+CD95- naive CD8+ T cells lacking CXCR3 (TNR3-). The TCR was taken from a human donor in good health. Some clones in this sample may be carry-over from other donors' samples. The rearrangement links TRBV28 to TRBJ1-6; TCRdb calls TRBD1, which cannot be checked without DNA. The CDR3 spells CASSLTKPGQGGSLHF.